Listed here are 22 T cell receptor beta chains from one sample, sequenced in a study of CD8 T cells in ankylosing spondylitis. TCRdb re-called the 5' RACE reads with MiXCR, one entry per CDR3 protein. Among around 150,000 distinct CDR3 sequences listed, 5.5% to 7.5% were seen once. What was sequenced was blood, either unsorted or a sorted T cell fraction (not recorded which). These receptors came from a female donor with ankylosing spondylitis or in good health (not recorded which).

This clonotype has ten or more counts. The CDR3 region has the DNA TGTGCCACCAGTCCTCCGGGACGGTCCTACGAGCAGTACTTC. Its protein is CATSPPGRSYEQYF. The V call is TRBV24-1, the J call TRBJ2-7; D might be TRBD1 or TRBD2, each matching 5 bases. CDR1 and CDR2 (germline): KGHDR, SFDVKD. The CDR3 is 14 residues long. The V and J ends lost 6 bases and 1 base respectively, with 12 bases between them.

This clonotype was seen ten or more times. CDR3 region: CASSFWDRETQYF. CDR3 DNA: TGCGCCAGCAGCTTCTGGGACAGAGAGACCCAGTACTTC. The V and J genes are TRBV5-1 and TRBJ2-5, with 7 bases aligning to TRBD1. V shed 2 bases and J 4 bases; nucleotides not matched to a gene: 2. The CDR3 consists of 13 residues. Looked up from germline, CDR1 is SGHRS and CDR2 is YFSETQ.

Ten or more counts support this clonotype. The chain is built from TRBV27 and TRBJ1-6; D may be TRBD1 (5 bases). This CDR3 has 15 amino acids. V gave up 1 base and J gave up 6 bases, with 10 bases separating them. From germline, CDR1 is MNHEY and CDR2 SMNVEV (reference sequence). DNA for the CDR3: TGTGCCAGCAGTTTATGGGGGGGAGGTAATTCACCCCTCCACTTT. Translation: CASSLWGGGNSPLHF.

This clonotype was picked up many times. The chain recombines TRBV2 with TRBJ2-7, with 11 positions matching TRBD2. Germline V gene sequence: CDR1 SNHLY, CDR2 FYNNEI. This CDR3 is 15 amino acids long. After removal of 6 bases from V and 0 bases from J, the junction contained 4 bases not matched to a gene. The CDR3, as DNA: TGTGCCAGCAGGGATACTAGCGGGGGCTCCTACGAGCAGTACTTC. It codes for CASRDTSGGSYEQYF.

V usage is TRBV12-2 and J usage is TRBJ1-5; the listed D gene, TRBD1, was not tested against the DNA. TRBV12-2 is a pseudogene locus. The CDR3 consists of 15 residues. This CDR3 is CASRSQGTGGQPQHF. CDR3 sequence (DNA): TGTGCAAGTCGCTCCCAGGGGACAGGGGGTCAGCCCCAGCATTTT.

Regarding this clonotype: No DNA is shown, since the ends of the CDR3 on it are uncertain; the CDR3 is the one TCRdb lists. V gene TRBV21-1 combines with J gene TRBJ2-3; the D segment call TRBD1 is taken from the table without a DNA check. TRBV21-1 is listed as a pseudogene. From its first to its last residue, the CDR3 has 18 amino acids. CDR3 region: CASSIRLVGAGSTDTQYF.

This clonotype has ten or more counts. CDR3 DNA: TGCAGTGGGGTTCAGGTCAGGAATGAGCAGTTCTTC. The encoded protein is CSGVQVRNEQFF. The V gene is TRBV20-1, the J gene TRBJ2-1, with D unresolved. In germline, CDR1 is DFQATT, CDR2 SNEGSKA (reference sequence). V shed 7 bases and J shed 7 bases, with 14 bases lying between them. The length of the CDR3 is 12 residues.

Many counts were recorded for this clonotype. The chain couples TRBV5-1 to TRBJ2-3, with TRBD1 matching over 12 bases. Losses at the gene ends were 3 bases for V and 4 bases for J; bases not matched to a gene: 6. Looked up from germline, CDR1 is SGHRS and CDR2 is YFSETQ. The CDR3 is 16 residues long. CDR3 DNA: TGCGCCAGCAGCTGGGCCGGGACAGGGGGCGCAGATACGCAGTATTTT. It translates to CASSWAGTGGADTQYF.

This clonotype was observed at least ten times. V usage is TRBV29-1 and J usage is TRBJ2-2; 7 bases fit TRBD1. The CDR3 has 12 amino acids. V was clipped by 4 bases and J by 9 bases; unmatched bases: 5. The germline V gene encodes CDR1 SQVTM and CDR2 ANQGSEA. CDR3 residues: CSVGDSARELFF. CDR3 sequence (DNA): TGCAGCGTTGGGGACAGCGCCCGGGAGCTGTTTTTT.

This clonotype was found many times. The J gene is TRBJ2-3, the V gene TRBV11-2, with 11 bases that match TRBD2. Germline CDR1 is SGHAT and CDR2 is FQNNGV. There are 15 residues in the CDR3. J lost 3 bases, V lost 5 bases, and 4 bases had no gene match. CDR3 sequence reads: CASSVAGGLTDTQYF. The CDR3 DNA reads TGTGCCAGCAGCGTAGCGGGGGGGCTTACAGATACGCAGTATTTT.

This clonotype occurred many times. The chain recombines TRBV28 with TRBJ1-1, with D perhaps matching TRBD1 (6 bases). From germline, CDR1 is MDHEN and CDR2 SYDVKM. V lost 8 bases to trimming and J lost 4 bases, with 20 bases between them. There are 15 residues in the CDR3. The CDR3 coding sequence is TGTGCCAGCTATCCCGGGTGGGGGGGCGGCACTGAAGCTTTCTTT. This translates into CASYPGWGGGTEAFF.

This clonotype was seen many times. The chain uses TRBV27 and TRBJ2-7; no definite D call. The V gene lost 6 bases and the J gene lost 3 bases, with 12 bases spanning the gap. Germline V gene sequence: CDR1 MNHEY, CDR2 SMNVEV (reference sequence). CDR3 length equals 13 residues. CDR3 sequence reads: CASSPRSLYEQYF. CDR3 sequence (DNA): TGTGCCAGCAGCCCTCGAAGCCTCTACGAGCAGTACTTC.

This clonotype was recorded many times. The chain carries TRBV2 and TRBJ1-2; TRBD1 agrees at 7 bases. This CDR3 is built from 13 residues. CDR1 is SNHLY, CDR2 FYNNEI, per germline. Unmatched junction bases numbered 8, after V lost 6 bases and J lost 7 bases. This CDR3 is CASRPEGGGGYTF. For the CDR3, the DNA is TGTGCCAGCAGACCCGAAGGGGGCGGTGGCTACACCTTC.

This sequence joins TRBV29-1 and TRBJ1-1; no definite D call. Trimming removed 0 bases at V and 8 bases at J, with 13 bases between. CDR1 and CDR2 (germline): SQVTM, ANQGSEA. The CDR3 runs 13 residues. The CDR3 coding sequence is TGCAGCGTTGAAGATCTGGTCGTTTTGGAAGCTTTCTTT. Protein: CSVEDLVVLEAFF.

The CDR3 DNA reads TGTGCCAGCAGCTTAGTCGGGATCACTGAAGCTTTCTTT. Translation: CASSLVGITEAFF. The rearrangement links TRBV7-9 to TRBJ1-1; no reliable D call. The V end was cut by 1 base, the J end by 4 bases, with 7 bases between. CDR3 size: 13 residues. Germline CDR1 is SEHNR and CDR2 is FQNEAQ (reference sequence).

This clonotype occurred many times. The V and J genes are TRBV11-2 and TRBJ1-2, with TRBD1 as a possible D gene (6 bases). Germline loops: CDR1 SGHAT, CDR2 FQNNGV. The CDR3 sequence is 16 residues long. Between the trimmed V and J ends, which lost 0 bases and 2 bases, there was a span of 13 bases. The CDR3 loop is CASSLDGGGRNYGYTF. DNA for the CDR3: TGTGCCAGCAGCTTAGATGGAGGGGGGCGCAACTATGGCTACACCTTC.

Only a few counts were recorded for this clonotype. With a much larger clone just one base away, this may be a read error. V gene TRBV5-1 combines with J gene TRBJ2-1; 13 bases are shared with TRBD2. V lost 3 bases and J lost 2; bases outside the gene matches: 2. Germline-derived CDR1 and CDR2 are SGHRS and YFSETQ. There are 16 residues in the CDR3. The CDR3 DNA sequence: TGCGCCAGCAGCTCAGGACTAGCGGGGGCCTACAATGAGCAGTTCTTC. Protein: CASSSGLAGAYNEQFF. Full variable domain (outside the CDR3, taken from reference TRBV5-1 and TRBJ2-1): KAGVTQTPRYLIKTRGQQVTLSCSPISGHRSVSWYQQTPGQGLQFLFEYFSETQRNKGNFPGRFSGRQFSNSRSEMNVSTLELGDSALYLCASSSGLAGAYNEQFFGPGTRLTVL.

This clonotype was detected ten times or more. V usage is TRBV6-1 and J usage is TRBJ1-2; D is possibly TRBD1 (6 bases). Germline V gives CDR1 MNHNS, CDR2 SASEGT. The ends were cut back, 2 bases at V and 4 bases at J, with 8 bases in the middle. The CDR3 totals 13 residues. This CDR3 reads CASSERTVYGYTF. The CDR3 DNA is TGTGCCAGCAGTGAACGGACAGTCTATGGCTACACCTTC.

This clonotype was found many times. The CDR3 DNA reads TGCAGCGTTGAACTGGTGAACACTGAAGCTTTCTTT. This translates into CSVELVNTEAFF. The chain combines TRBV29-1 with TRBJ1-1; no firm D call. Germline-derived CDR1 and CDR2 are SQVTM and ANQGSEA. V was pared by 2 bases and J by 0 bases, with 4 bases between. CDR3 length equals 12 residues.

This clonotype was counted at least ten times. V gene TRBV5-1 combines with J gene TRBJ1-1; a weak D match, TRBD1 (5 bases). The CDR3 is 16 amino acids. Trimming stripped 4 bases from V and 1 base from J, with 17 bases between. CDR1 and CDR2 from the germline V gene are SGHRS and YFSETQ. CDR3 residues: CASSHPSLRGNTEAFF. CDR3 nucleotides: TGCGCCAGCAGCCACCCCTCTCTAAGGGGGAACACTGAAGCTTTCTTT.

Many counts were recorded for this clonotype. The genes are TRBV24-1 and TRBJ1-1; D call uncertain. V was clipped by 8 bases and J by 6 bases, with 6 bases between them. Per the germline V gene, CDR1 is KGHDR and CDR2 is SFDVKD. The CDR3 extends over 10 amino acids. The CDR3 nucleotides read TGTGCCACCATCGGGGCTGAAGCTTTCTTT. This encodes CATIGAEAFF.

The chain combines TRBV7-9 with TRBJ1-5; D call uncertain. Germline loops: CDR1 SEHNR, CDR2 FQNEAQ (reference sequence). CDR3 length: 14 amino acids. V dropped 2 bases and J dropped 1 base, with 6 bases sitting between them. This CDR3 is CASSLSLSNQPQHF. The CDR3 nucleotides are TGTGCCAGCAGCTTATCTCTCAGCAATCAGCCCCAGCATTTT.